These 20 T cell receptor beta chains came from one sample sequenced in a study of response to subunit inactivated influenza vaccine. TCRdb re-derived calls from the RT-PCR reads in MiXCR, one entry per CDR3 protein. The sample lists hundreds of thousands of distinct CDR3 sequences; 20% to 25% were seen once. The material was PBMCs from blood, obtained about 20 months after vaccination. Receptors were obtained from a man between 45 and 75 years old who received an inactivated influenza vaccine.

This rearrangement joins TRBV6-1 to TRBJ1-3; D uncertain. Trimming cost V 7 bases and J 0 bases, with 19 bases left between them. The CDR3 loop spans 17 amino acids. Germline V gene data show CDR1 as MNHNS and CDR2 as SASEGT. The CDR3 sequence: CASTQIRSARSGNTIYF. The CDR3 DNA is TGTGCCAGCACCCAAATCCGTTCAGCGCGCTCTGGAAACACCATATATTTT.

In this sample, this clonotype turned up a few times. J is TRBJ2-7 and V is TRBV12-3 or TRBV12-4, with D possibly being TRBD2 (6 bases). The V end was cut by 1 base, the J end by 6 bases, with 10 bases between. This CDR3 contains 13 residues. The CDR3 here is CASSLGQGGEQYF. CDR3 nucleotide sequence: TGTGCCAGCAGTTTAGGTCAGGGAGGCGAGCAGTACTTC.

This chain links TRBV27 with TRBJ2-2; D perhaps matches TRBD2 (6 bases). From germline, CDR1 is MNHEY and CDR2 SMNVEV (reference sequence). The CDR3 length is 15 residues. The V gene lost 2 bases and the J gene lost 7 bases, with 14 bases spanning the gap. The CDR3 bases are TGTGCCAGCAGTTTACGGGGGTGGGACCACGGGGAGCTGTTTTTT. Encoded protein: CASSLRGWDHGELFF.

The CDR3 DNA is TGTGCCAGTAGTATCCGACTCTATAGCAATCAGCCCCAGCATTTT. It yields the protein CASSIRLYSNQPQHF. The chain is built from TRBV19 and TRBJ1-5; D is uncertain. V lost 3 bases, J lost 0 bases, and 9 bases lay in between. Per germline, CDR1 LNHDA and CDR2 SQIVND (reference sequence). The CDR3 has 15 residues.

This clonotype was detected many times. The CDR3 here is CASSPDGQFNQPQHF. CDR3 sequence (DNA): TGTGCCAGCAGCCCAGACGGACAGTTTAATCAGCCCCAGCATTTT. The V call is TRBV11-2, the J call TRBJ1-5; TRBD1 might be the D (6 bases). V lost 5 bases, J lost 4 bases, and 15 bases lay in between. Looked up from germline, CDR1 is SGHAT and CDR2 is FQNNGV. CDR3 size: 15 residues.

This clonotype turned up a few times. The chain is built from TRBV6-2 or TRBV6-3 and TRBJ1-1; D is unclear. This CDR3 spans 14 amino acids. V lost 4 bases, J lost 7 bases, and 16 bases lay in between. The germline CDR1 and CDR2 sequences are MNHEY and SVGEGT. CDR3 sequence: CASSSPGDLLEAFF. CDR3 in DNA: TGTGCCAGCAGTTCCCCGGGAGATCTCCTTGAAGCTTTCTTT.

This clonotype turned up a few times. The chain couples TRBV27 to TRBJ1-1, with D perhaps matching TRBD1 (6 bases). V lost 5 bases to trimming and J lost 5 bases, with 15 bases between them. The CDR3 sequence is 14 residues long. Germline assignment: CDR1 MNHEY and CDR2 SMNVEV (reference sequence). In nucleotides, the CDR3 is TGTGCCAGCAGTCCCCGGACAGTGCCAACTGAAGCTTTCTTT. Its translation: CASSPRTVPTEAFF.

V usage is TRBV24-1 and J usage is TRBJ2-1, with 9 bases that match TRBD1. Germline V lookup: CDR1 KGHDR, CDR2 SFDVKD. CDR3 size: 14 residues. Losses at the gene ends were 6 bases for V and 8 bases for J; bases not matched to a gene: 7. CDR3 nucleotide sequence: TGTGCCACCAGTAACACAGGGGGCACAGATGAGCAGTTCTTC. This encodes CATSNTGGTDEQFF.

The rearrangement links TRBV20-1 to TRBJ2-1, with TRBD1 as a possible D gene (5 bases). Germline V gives CDR1 DFQATT, CDR2 SNEGSKA (reference sequence). Trimming pared 1 base from V and 7 bases from J, leaving 17 bases between. This CDR3 has 15 amino acids. The CDR3 bases are TGCAGTGCTAGAGGCCCGGAGAAGGGGCTTAATGAGCAGTTCTTC. It specifies CSARGPEKGLNEQFF.

This clonotype turned up a few times. The chain is built from TRBV4-2 and TRBJ2-7; the D is unclear. CDR1 LGHNA and CDR2 YNFKEQ come from the germline V gene. Trimming removed 0 bases at V and 0 bases at J, with 12 bases between. The CDR3 contains 16 residues. The DNA for the CDR3 is TGTGCCAGCAGCCAAGATGGCTCTGCGAGCTCCTACGAGCAGTACTTC. It codes for CASSQDGSASSYEQYF.

V usage is TRBV24-1 and J usage is TRBJ2-1; TRBD1 matches 9 bases. The length of the CDR3 is 15 residues. Trimming took 4 bases from V and 8 from J; bases not matched to a gene: 8. Looked up from germline, CDR1 is KGHDR and CDR2 is SFDVKD. CDR3 amino acids: CATSEEGTGRDEQFF. The CDR3 region has the DNA TGTGCCACCAGTGAAGAAGGGACAGGGCGCGATGAGCAGTTCTTC.

This clonotype was seen only a few times. The chain joins TRBV27 to TRBJ1-5, with D unclear. The V gene's germline CDR1 is MNHEY and CDR2 SMNVEV (reference sequence). There are 14 residues in the CDR3. Trimming pared 3 bases from V and 2 bases from J, leaving 8 bases between. The DNA of the CDR3 is TGTGCCAGCAGTTTGATGGGTGGCAATCAGCCCCAGCATTTT. Protein: CASSLMGGNQPQHF.

The chain links TRBV5-4 to TRBJ2-3, with 11 bases lining up with TRBD2. Germline V CDR1 and CDR2: SGHNT, YYREEE (reference sequence). With V trimmed by 0 bases and J by 3 bases, 0 bases remained unmatched. The CDR3 spans 15 residues. The CDR3 spells CASSLASGRTDTQYF. The DNA of the CDR3 is TGTGCCAGCAGCTTGGCTAGCGGGAGGACAGATACGCAGTATTTT.

This chain joins TRBV20-1 and TRBJ2-6, with D perhaps TRBD1 (6 bases). Germline V gives CDR1 DFQATT, CDR2 SNEGSKA (reference sequence). Between the trimmed V and J ends, which lost 6 bases and 0 bases, there was a span of 9 bases. The CDR3 is 14 residues long. The CDR3 here is CSANRVSGANVLTF. As DNA, the CDR3 is TGCAGTGCAAACAGGGTCTCTGGGGCCAACGTCCTGACTTTC.

The chain joins TRBV7-9 to TRBJ2-1; tentative D call: TRBD1 (5 bases). The V and J ends lost 5 bases and 3 bases respectively, with 14 bases between them. The V gene's germline CDR1 is SEHNR and CDR2 FQNEAQ (reference sequence). The CDR3 contains 15 residues. CDR3 DNA sequence: TGTGCCAGCAGCCCCCAGGGAAACTTCTACAATGAGCAGTTCTTC. It encodes CASSPQGNFYNEQFF.

The V and J genes are TRBV23-1 and TRBJ2-1, with D hard to call. TRBV23-1 is an ORF, and what it does is uncertain. This CDR3 comprises 14 residues. V dropped 4 bases and J dropped 9 bases, with 16 bases sitting between them. This CDR3 reads CASSPAFKYVEQFF. The CDR3 DNA is TGCGCCAGCAGTCCGGCCTTTAAGTACGTTGAGCAGTTCTTC.

The chain is built from TRBV10-3 and TRBJ2-7; 11 nucleotides align to TRBD2. V was pared by 10 bases and J by 7 bases, with 6 bases of the junction left unmatched. There are 12 residues in the CDR3. Per germline, CDR1 ENHRY and CDR2 SYGVKD. The CDR3 here is CATTSGSGEQYF. CDR3 DNA sequence: TGTGCCACCACTAGCGGGAGTGGTGAGCAGTACTTC.

This clonotype was seen at least ten times. The V call is TRBV9, the J call TRBJ2-5; D uncertain. This CDR3 has 13 residues. Germline CDR1 and CDR2: SGDLS and YYNGEE. Trimming took off 0 bases at V and 1 base at J, with 4 bases between the two ends. This chain's CDR3 is CASSVGPQETQYF. As DNA, the CDR3 is TGTGCCAGCAGCGTAGGACCCCAAGAGACCCAGTACTTC.

Only a few counts were recorded for this clonotype. The gene calls are TRBV29-1 and TRBJ2-5; D perhaps matches TRBD1 (6 bases). The V gene's germline CDR1 is SQVTM and CDR2 ANQGSEA. V lost 3 bases and J 4 bases, leaving 15 bases between the germline ends. The CDR3 runs to 14 residues. The CDR3 here is CSVDSGQLAETQYF. The CDR3 nucleotides read TGCAGCGTTGACTCTGGACAGTTGGCAGAGACCCAGTACTTC.

This clonotype was found a few times. The chain employs TRBV5-1 and TRBJ2-1, with 12 positions matching TRBD2. This CDR3 comprises 15 residues. Germline V lookup: CDR1 SGHRS, CDR2 YFSETQ. With 1 base clipped from V and 10 bases from J, the junction kept 6 bases outside the gene matches. CDR3 in amino acids: CASSLLAGGPGEQFF. DNA for the CDR3: TGCGCCAGCAGCTTGCTAGCGGGAGGGCCAGGAGAGCAGTTCTTC.